This TCR beta chain is drawn from a study of cytomegalovirus exposure and HLA in healthy donors (dated 2017 in TCRdb). Regarding the research as a whole: An earlier analysis of under 600 of the donors reported more than 250 Gb of sequence data and some 120 million unique TCR beta sequences from some 180 million T cells. An early release that covered roughly 600 HLA-typed donors contained about 290 gigabases of sequencing data and 70 million to 100 million unique TCR sequences. The genetic ancestry cluster associated with self-reported Caucasian donors included around 76% of the roughly 390 genotyped donors. The study aimed to test whether cataloging public T cell receptors could reveal signatures of past pathogen exposure. The T cell repertoires of 666 subjects were profiled by immunosequencing and related to cytomegalovirus serostatus. Besides the first cohort of under 700 subjects, a separate validation cohort made up of 120 different subjects was used. To predict cytomegalovirus infection status, the study combined high-throughput TCR immunosequencing, statistical association of individual TCRs with disease status, and machine learning. A later analysis re-analyzed previously published TCR beta repertoires from about 730 donors and added high-resolution HLA genotyping to study TCR occurrence patterns. Rather than drawing on any new phenotypic data, the later analysis identified candidate immune exposures from TCR beta sequences and the way those sequences occurred across donors. To decide whether each TCR beta V gene segment behaved as functional or pseudogenic, an earlier analysis of some 580 of the donors relied on high-throughput TCR beta sequencing. Donor age, sex, ethnicity and CMV serostatus were collected together with the repertoire data. Genome-wide SNP genotypes for about 55% of the roughly 670 donors were used in a later genetic analysis, which treated that subset as a discovery cohort. Every discovery cohort repertoire had been produced on one sequencing platform. HLA typing covered class I and class II loci at four-digit resolution. The number of typed donors differed by locus: about 620-640 for A, B, C, DRB1 and DQB1; some 500 for DQA1; 606 for DPA1; and approximately 450 for DPB1. Because of strong linkage in the cohort, roughly five DR-DQ haplotypes were treated as single units for association and clustering. Among some 410 genotyped donors of the cohort, an average of roughly 230,000 unique TCR beta nucleotide sequences was sequenced per donor, of which about 19% were non-productive.

The cohort was made up of 650 to 700 healthy bone marrow donors. At the time of sampling, every cohort member was nominally healthy, though immune exposures that went unrecorded were likely present. The donor was CMV seronegative and belonged to the group of roughly 330 seronegative cohort members. A peripheral blood sample was provided by each donor, and peripheral blood mononuclear cells were used for TCR beta sequencing. Genomic DNA extraction from the blood cell samples was performed with the Qiagen DNeasy Blood Extraction Kit. The germline V gene sets CDR1 to MGHRA and CDR2 to YSYEKL. The CDR3 contains 16 residues, cysteine and phenylalanine counted. CDR3 DNA only is kept here, 48 bases in frame from base 1. Ends trimmed: V by 2 bases, J by 8 bases; bases unmatched to a gene: 11. Libraries were constructed by the immunoSEQ multiplex PCR assay. For the multiplex PCR, a mixture combining 60 forward primers for TCR Vbeta segments and 13 reverse primers for TCR Jbeta segments was used. The CDR3 region of rearranged TCR beta genes was amplified from genomic DNA by a multiplex PCR assay. The Illumina HiSeq System was used to sequence the amplified TCR beta libraries as 87-base-pair reads. As for the original processing: Across the 700 or so repertoires, a later analysis counted 78 million or so unique TCR beta chains, approximately 10 million of which were shared by at least two donors. A nearest-neighbor algorithm error-corrected the raw reads and collapsed the reads into unique sequences, merging closely related sequences to remove PCR and sequencing errors. CDR3 sequences were aligned to IMGT reference sequences to assign V, D and J gene segments. For a sequence to be retained, a match of at least six nucleotides was required to both a V gene segment and a J gene segment. A rearrangement was called productive if the CDR3 had no stop codons and remained in frame with V and J, and every other rearrangement was called non-productive. Following IMGT convention, CDR3 was defined as the stretch from the second conserved V-encoded cysteine to the conserved J-encoded phenylalanine. In an earlier analysis of 550 to 650 of the donors, sequences lacking an unambiguous match to a single V gene segment were excluded. In an earlier analysis of some 590 of the donors, a V segment was called functional when productive rearrangements were above 56.7%, and segregating when the standard deviation between donors exceeded 5%. To diagnose cytomegalovirus status from the catalog of TCR beta chain sequences, a statistical classification framework was built. In a later analysis, TCR nucleotide sequences were compared against IMGT/GENE-DB human TR gene sequences so that V and J genes could be assigned. In a later analysis, CDR3 sequences and most-parsimonious VDJ recombination scenarios were assigned using the TCRdist pipeline. In a later analysis, each TCR beta chain was defined by its CDR3 amino acid sequence together with its V-gene family, and reads lacking a unique V-gene family were excluded. As a way to deal with suspected cross-contamination and a sequencing artifact, a later analysis dropped roughly 620 nucleotide sequences that were highly shared and had low generation probability. For each public chain, a later analysis derived a clonal expansion index from normalized ranks of inferred template counts within each repertoire. In a later analysis, generation probabilities were computed using a VDJ recombination model fitted to out-of-frame rearrangements, and the results were checked against IGoR. Hypergeometric tests were used in a later analysis to score TCR-TCR, TCR-HLA and TCR-CMV co-occurrence, with a repertoire-size bias correction applied to the TCR pairs. To estimate false discovery rates, a later analysis permuted the HLA or CMV assignments 20 times. In a later analysis, co-occurring TCRs were grouped using DBSCAN, and TCRdist sequence similarity was added for clustering within HLA-allele-positive subsets. Repertoires with fewer than 30,000 or more than 120,000 public chains were left out of co-occurrence clustering, as were roughly five repertoires with anomalous nucleotide sharing. TCRdb limited this immuneACCESS table to in-frame rearrangements with V and J called. A share of clones is missing; checked studies link under half to unresolved V genes, and the rest is unexplained. V and J calls and clone size are those listed in that table; D and trimming were worked out from the DNA. The data table for this sample lists approximately 180,000 clones. The top ten constitute about 6.5% of the sample.

Overall study results and their limits: A few of the identified cytomegalovirus-associated TCR beta chains were confirmed in vitro to be specific for cytomegalovirus antigens. Presence/absence analyses assumed roughly uniform sequencing depth across donors, an assumption that may not hold. In an earlier analysis of 587 of the donors, most TCR beta V segments were observed in productive rearrangements about 87% or about 30% of the time, broadly matching IMGT annotations. In the study, around 150 TCR beta chains were listed as associated with cytomegalovirus. The earlier analysis of approximately 540 of the donors excluded approximately 17 rarely observed V segments, including chromosome 9 orphons, because counts were too low. For the cohort, immune exposure information was limited to CMV serostatus. When HLA alleles, especially DR and DQ, strongly co-occurred, attributing TCR associations to individual alleles was difficult. Because HLA typing was missing for some donors at each locus, association tests included only the typed subset. The authors suggested that the approach could potentially be generalized to other disease states and immunological phenotypes. Specific HLA alleles were associated with over 15,000 TCR beta sequences at a false discovery rate of 0.05 in a later analysis. Across donors, most TCR sequences were observed very rarely, whereas some public TCRs were present in many individuals. The sequencing pipeline was judged likely to have produced a cluster of highly shared sequence variants as a technical artifact. The classifier was reported to diagnose cytomegalovirus status with high specificity and sensitivity in both the original and validation cohorts. In this cohort, only TCR beta chains were sequenced, and detectable features were limited by the absence of alpha or paired-chain data. A later analysis found that most CMV-associated TCR beta chains appeared HLA-restricted, with HLA associations seemingly driven largely by CMV exposure. According to a later analysis, parvovirus B19, influenza, CMV and Epstein-Barr virus appeared linked to several top co-occurrence clusters. V-gene and J-gene trimming of TCR beta chains was associated with a missense DCLRE1C variant in a later genetic analysis, and the association was replicated in an independent cohort. Linkage disequilibrium might explain the correlated functional status among segregating V segments, but an unknown experimental factor could not be ruled out. Some IMGT-functional V segments, including TRBV6-2 and TRBV6-3, could not be told apart with the 87-base-pair reads, so those segments were excluded. In a later genetic analysis, fewer N-insertions in productive TCRs were reported among donors in an Asian-associated ancestry cluster than the approximately 710-donor mean. A further reported finding was that TCR beta sequences accurately predicted the HLA-A and HLA-B alleles for most subjects in the first cohort. In a later analysis, the rate of TCR association differed among HLA loci, with DRB1 alleles having the most associated TCRs and HLA-C alleles having the fewest. Compared with equally common non-associated chains, HLA-associated TCR beta chains in a later analysis were more clonally expanded and had lower generation probabilities.

About this clone: The target of this receptor is not known.

The origin of this receptor is a man in his thirties or forties in good health and CMV-seronegative. Material: PBMCs. The chain joins TRBV4-1 to TRBJ2-1; TRBD2 aligns with 8 central bases. In nucleotides, the sequence is TGCGCCAGCAGCCAACGGACTAGCCTGACCACCGATGAGCAGTTCTTC. This codes for CASSQRTSLTTDEQFF.